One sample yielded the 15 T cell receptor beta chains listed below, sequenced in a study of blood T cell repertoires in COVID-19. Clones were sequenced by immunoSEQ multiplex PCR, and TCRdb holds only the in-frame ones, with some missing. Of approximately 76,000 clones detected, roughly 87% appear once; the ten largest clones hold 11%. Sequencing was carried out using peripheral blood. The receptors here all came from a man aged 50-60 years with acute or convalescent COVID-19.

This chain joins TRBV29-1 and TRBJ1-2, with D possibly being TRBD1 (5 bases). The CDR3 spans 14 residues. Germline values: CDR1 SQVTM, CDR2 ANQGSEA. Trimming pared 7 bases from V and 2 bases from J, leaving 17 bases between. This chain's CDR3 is CSAVGGGRNYGYTF. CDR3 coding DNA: TGCAGCGCTGTAGGTGGGGGGAGGAACTATGGCTACACCTTC.

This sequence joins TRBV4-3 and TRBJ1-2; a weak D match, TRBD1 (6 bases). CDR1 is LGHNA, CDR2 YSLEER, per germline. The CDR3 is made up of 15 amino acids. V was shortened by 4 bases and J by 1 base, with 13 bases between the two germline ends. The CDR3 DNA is TGCGCCAGCAGCCCCTCGACAGGAAATAACTATGGCTACACCTTC. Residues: CASSPSTGNNYGYTF.

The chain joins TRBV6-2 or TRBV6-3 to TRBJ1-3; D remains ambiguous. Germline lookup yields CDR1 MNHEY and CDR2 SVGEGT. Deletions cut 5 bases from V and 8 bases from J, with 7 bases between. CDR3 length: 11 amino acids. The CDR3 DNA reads TGTGCCAGCAGTCGGGGTGACACCATATATTTT. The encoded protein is CASSRGDTIYF.

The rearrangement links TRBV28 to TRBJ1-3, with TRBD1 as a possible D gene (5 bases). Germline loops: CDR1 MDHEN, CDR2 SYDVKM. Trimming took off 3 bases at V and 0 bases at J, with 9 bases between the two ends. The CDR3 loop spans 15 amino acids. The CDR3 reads CASSFDSRSGNTIYF. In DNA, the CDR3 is TGTGCCAGCAGTTTCGACAGCCGCTCTGGAAACACCATATATTTT.

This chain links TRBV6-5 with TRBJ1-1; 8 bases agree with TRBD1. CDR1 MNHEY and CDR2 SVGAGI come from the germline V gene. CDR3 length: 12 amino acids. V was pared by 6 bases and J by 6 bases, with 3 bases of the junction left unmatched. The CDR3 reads CASRSDRAEAFF. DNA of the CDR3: TGTGCCAGCAGATCGGACAGGGCTGAAGCTTTCTTT.

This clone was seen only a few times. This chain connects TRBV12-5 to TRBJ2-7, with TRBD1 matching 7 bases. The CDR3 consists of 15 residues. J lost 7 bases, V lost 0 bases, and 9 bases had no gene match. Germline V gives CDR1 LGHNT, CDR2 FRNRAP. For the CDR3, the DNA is TGTGCTAGTGGTTTGGTACAGACAGGGCTATGGGAGCAGTACTTC. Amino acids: CASGLVQTGLWEQYF.

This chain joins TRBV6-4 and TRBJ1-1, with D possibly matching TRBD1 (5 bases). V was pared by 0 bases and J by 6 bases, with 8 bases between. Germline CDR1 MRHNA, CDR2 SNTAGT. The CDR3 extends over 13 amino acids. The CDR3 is CASSDSKGSEAFF. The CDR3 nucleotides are TGTGCCAGCAGTGACTCAAAGGGGTCTGAAGCTTTCTTT.

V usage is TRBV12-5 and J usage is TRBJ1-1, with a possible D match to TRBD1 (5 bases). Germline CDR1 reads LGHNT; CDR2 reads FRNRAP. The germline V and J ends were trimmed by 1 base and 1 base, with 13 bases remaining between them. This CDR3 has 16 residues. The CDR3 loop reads CASGLGGIGGNTEAFF. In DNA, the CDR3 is TGTGCTAGTGGTTTGGGTGGTATCGGGGGGAACACTGAAGCTTTCTTT. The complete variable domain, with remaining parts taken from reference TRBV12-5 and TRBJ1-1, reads DARVTQTPRHKVTEMGQEVTMRCQPILGHNTVFWYRQTMMQGLELLAYFRNRAPLDDSGMPKDRFSAEMPDATLATLKIQPSEPRDSAVYFCASGLGGIGGNTEAFFGQGTRLTVV.

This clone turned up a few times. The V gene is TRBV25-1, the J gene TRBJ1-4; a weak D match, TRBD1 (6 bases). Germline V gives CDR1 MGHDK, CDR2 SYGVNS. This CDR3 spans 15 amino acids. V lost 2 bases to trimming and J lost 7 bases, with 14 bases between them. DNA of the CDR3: TGTGCCAGCAGTGAACCTCAGGGGAAAGGTGAAAAACTGTTTTTT. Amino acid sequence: CASSEPQGKGEKLFF.

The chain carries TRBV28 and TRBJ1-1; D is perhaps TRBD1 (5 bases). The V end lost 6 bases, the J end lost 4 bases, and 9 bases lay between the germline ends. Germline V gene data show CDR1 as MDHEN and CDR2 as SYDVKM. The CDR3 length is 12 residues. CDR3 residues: CASRGPGTEAFF. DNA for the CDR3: TGTGCCAGCAGGGGGCCGGGCACTGAAGCTTTCTTT.

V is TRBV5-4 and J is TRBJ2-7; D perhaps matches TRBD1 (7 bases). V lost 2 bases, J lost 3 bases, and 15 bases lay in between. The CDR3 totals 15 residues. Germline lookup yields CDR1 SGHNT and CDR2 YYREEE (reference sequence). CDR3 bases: TGTGCCAGCAGCTTCGGCGGGACAGCTCGCTACGAGCAGTACTTC. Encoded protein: CASSFGGTARYEQYF.

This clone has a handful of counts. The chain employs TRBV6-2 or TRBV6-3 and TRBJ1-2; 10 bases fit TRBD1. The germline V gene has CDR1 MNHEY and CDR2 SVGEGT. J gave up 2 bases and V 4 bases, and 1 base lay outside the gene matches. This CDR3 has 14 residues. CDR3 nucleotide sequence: TGTGCCAGCAGTTGGGGACAGGGGAACTATGGCTACACCTTC. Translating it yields CASSWGQGNYGYTF.

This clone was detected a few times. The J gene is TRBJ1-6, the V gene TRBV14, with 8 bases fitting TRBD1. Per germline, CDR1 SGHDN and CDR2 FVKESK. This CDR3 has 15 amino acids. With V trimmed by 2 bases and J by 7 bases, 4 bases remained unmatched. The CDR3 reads CASSQTGGRNSPLHF. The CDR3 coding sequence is TGTGCCAGCAGCCAAACAGGGGGAAGGAATTCACCCCTCCACTTT.

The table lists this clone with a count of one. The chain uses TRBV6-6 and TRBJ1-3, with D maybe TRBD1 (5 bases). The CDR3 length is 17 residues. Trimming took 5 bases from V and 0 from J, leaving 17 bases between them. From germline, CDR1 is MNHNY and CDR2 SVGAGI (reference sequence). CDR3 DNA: TGTGCCAGCAGTCACCGTGGGGGGGAAAGCTCTGGAAACACCATATATTTT. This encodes CASSHRGGESSGNTIYF.

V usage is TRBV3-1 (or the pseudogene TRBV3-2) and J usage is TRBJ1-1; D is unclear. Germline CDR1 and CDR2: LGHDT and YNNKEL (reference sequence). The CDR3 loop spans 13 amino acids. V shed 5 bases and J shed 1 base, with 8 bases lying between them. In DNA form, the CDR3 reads TGTGCCAGCAGCTCCGGGAAGAACACTGAAGCTTTCTTT. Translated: CASSSGKNTEAFF.